This entry lists 20 T cell receptor beta chains sequenced from one sample in a study of tumor-infiltrating lymphocytes in oesophageal squamous cell carcinoma. TCRdb independently ran MiXCR on the PCR reads; one entry per CDR3 protein. There are 23,000 or so distinct CDR3 sequences in the sample; about 40% occur only once, and roughly 23% lies in the top ten. The sample taken for sequencing was esophageal tumor tissue. These receptors all stem from a male donor with esophageal squamous cell carcinoma.

The chain has TRBV7-8 and TRBJ2-1; possibly TRBD2 for D (5 bases). This CDR3 region has 13 residues. Germline V gene lookup returns CDR1 SGHVS and CDR2 FQNEAQ. Trimming removed 5 bases from V and 7 bases from J, with 12 bases in between. The CDR3, as DNA: TGTGCCAGCAGCCCAATATGGGAGAATGAGCAGTTCTTC. Translated: CASSPIWENEQFF.

In DNA form, the CDR3 reads TGTGCCAGCAGCTTAAGTGGGCAGGGCAATGAGCAGTTCTTC. The encoded protein is CASSLSGQGNEQFF. The rearrangement uses TRBV7-4 and TRBJ2-7; a possible D gene is TRBD1 (5 bases). The J call is uncertain, as TRBJ2-1 better fits the DNA end. In germline, CDR1 is SGHVT, CDR2 SQSDAQ. This CDR3 spans 14 amino acids.

Regarding this clonotype: At one end the junction does not follow the germline gene, possibly because of a read error. This sequence joins TRBV7-6 and TRBJ2-5; the D call may be TRBD1 or TRBD2 (5 bases each). Germline V gene data show CDR1 as SGHVS and CDR2 as FNYEAQ. This CDR3 is built from 14 residues. The CDR3 here is CASSSGRNTGELYF. Written as DNA, the CDR3 is TGTGCTAGCAGCTCGGGACGGAACACCGGGGAGCTGTACTTC.

This clonotype is labeled as medium-sized. The J gene is TRBJ1-1, the V gene TRBV7-8, with D hard to call. The CDR3 has 14 residues. V lost 1 base and J 1 base, leaving 7 bases between the germline ends. Germline V lookup: CDR1 SGHVS, CDR2 FQNEAQ. CDR3 nucleotide sequence: TGTGCCAGCAGCTTAGTCCGGGGGAACACTGAAGCTTTCTTT. Its translation is CASSLVRGNTEAFF.

V gene TRBV7-6 combines with J gene TRBJ2-5; 7 bases agree with TRBD1. The last part of the DNA fits TRBJ2-7 better; the J call may be wrong. CDR3 length: 13 residues. Germline values: CDR1 SGHVS, CDR2 FNYEAQ. The CDR3 DNA reads as TGTGCCAGCAGCTTGGGACAGATTAACGAGCAGTACTTC. Translation: CASSLGQINEQYF.

Of note for this clonotype: This is likely a read error, given that the CDR3 carries no conserved phenylalanine or tryptophan at its end. The limits of the CDR3 on the DNA are not certain, so only TCRdb's listed CDR3 is given. The chain links TRBV7-6 to TRBJ2-5; the DNA was not used to check the table's D call, TRBD1. Per the germline V gene, CDR1 is SGHVS and CDR2 is FNYEAQ. Ends included, the CDR3 has 16 residues. This chain's CDR3 is CASSYGQGGYGYTFGS.

The chain employs TRBV28 and TRBJ2-2; TRBD2 aligns across 9 bases. The CDR3 is 15 amino acids. Germline assignment: CDR1 MDHEN and CDR2 SYDVKM. The V and J ends lost 5 bases and 1 base, in that order; junction bases with no gene match: 2. The DNA of the CDR3 is TGTGCCAGCAGTCGGACTAGCGAGAACACCGGGGAGCTGTTTTTT. Its protein is CASSRTSENTGELFF.

The chain combines TRBV6-1 with TRBJ2-3; D may be TRBD1 or TRBD2 (5 bases each). Gene TRBJ2-1 matches the end of the DNA better, so the J call may be wrong. The CDR3 is 13 residues long. The germline V gene encodes CDR1 MNHNS and CDR2 SASEGT. The CDR3 protein is CASSRLEGSKQFF. CDR3 DNA sequence: TGTGCCAGCAGTCGTCTCGAGGGGAGCAAGCAGTTCTTC.

This clonotype showed up just a few times. V usage is TRBV7-6 and J usage is TRBJ2-5; 12 bases line up with TRBD2. TRBJ2-1 explains the end of the DNA better; the J call may be wrong. The germline V gene has CDR1 SGHVS and CDR2 FNYEAQ. The CDR3 loop spans 17 amino acids. Here the CDR3 DNA reads TGTGCCAGCAGCCCTAGCCCTAGCGGGAGGGCCATCAATGAGCAGTTCTTC. Translation gives CASSPSPSGRAINEQFF.

J is TRBJ2-1 and V is TRBV6-6, with D tentatively TRBD2 (6 bases). CDR3 length: 15 residues. V lost 11 bases and J lost 1, with 18 bases in between. CDR1 MNHNY and CDR2 SVGAGI come from the germline V gene (reference sequence). CDR3 in DNA: TGTGCCGGCTCTGGTGGGCTAGCGTCCTACAATGAGCAGTTCTTC. Protein product: CAGSGGLASYNEQFF.

J is TRBJ2-5 and V is TRBV6-1; D perhaps matches TRBD2 (5 bases). The end of the DNA is better explained by TRBJ2-7, so the J call may be wrong. Germline V lookup: CDR1 MNHNS, CDR2 SASEGT. This CDR3 has 16 amino acids. CDR3 residues: CASSEPPTRVLHEQYF. For the CDR3, the DNA is TGTGCCAGCAGTGAACCCCCGACGCGGGTGTTGCACGAGCAGTACTTC.

CDR3 region: CASSYRADTQYF. The DNA of the CDR3 is TGTGCCAGCAGTTATAGGGCAGATACGCAGTACTTC. V gene TRBV6-9 combines with J gene TRBJ2-1; D gene ambiguous. Matching the DNA end better, TRBJ2-7 makes the J call doubtful. The germline gives CDR1 MNHGY, CDR2 SVAAGI. The CDR3 contains 12 residues.

A remark on this clonotype: One junction end disagrees with the germline gene, perhaps due to a read error. V and J are TRBV12-3 or TRBV12-4 and TRBJ2-5, with 9 bases lining up with TRBD2. The CDR3 runs to 12 residues. In nucleotides, the CDR3 is TGTGCCAGCAGTAATCTTTTAGCGGGAGCGTTCTTC. It translates to CASSNLLAGAFF.

With regard to this clonotype: The conserved final phenylalanine or tryptophan is absent from the CDR3, which likely points to a read error. It is unclear where the CDR3 begins or ends on the DNA, so no DNA is shown, and the CDR3 is as TCRdb lists it. V and J are TRBV7-3 and TRBJ1-1; TRBD1, as called in the table, went unchecked against the DNA. From germline, CDR1 is SGHTA and CDR2 FQGTGA. With termini counted, the CDR3 has 18 amino acids. CDR3 amino acids: CASSLGTEIHPSTLGTGQ.

A few counts support this clonotype. The chain couples TRBV6-4 to TRBJ2-3; D not resolved. Germline CDR1 MRHNA, CDR2 SNTAGT. The CDR3 is made up of 13 amino acids. V was trimmed by 5 bases and J by 3 bases, leaving 9 bases between them. The CDR3 DNA is TGTGCCAGCAGTTTCAGCAGAACAGATACGCAGTATTTT. Translation gives CASSFSRTDTQYF.

This chain connects TRBV6-5 to TRBJ2-1; D gene unclear. CDR3 length: 12 amino acids. V dropped 4 bases and J dropped 6 bases, with 7 bases sitting between them. CDR1 is MNHEY, CDR2 SVGAGI, per germline. CDR3 amino acids: CASSSWFNEQFF. In DNA, the CDR3 is TGTGCCAGCAGTTCTTGGTTCAATGAGCAGTTCTTC.

This clonotype appeared many times. The chain links TRBV5-6 to TRBJ2-7; D unclear. Trimming took off 3 bases at V and 4 bases at J, with 5 bases between the two ends. The CDR3 length is 11 residues. Germline values: CDR1 SGHDT, CDR2 YYEEEE. This chain's CDR3 is CASSYYYEQYF. The DNA of the CDR3 is TGTGCCAGCAGCTACTATTACGAGCAGTACTTC. Supplemented by reference TRBV5-6 and TRBJ2-7, the full variable domain reads DAGVTQSPTHLIKTRGQQVTLRCSPKSGHDTVSWYQQALGQGPQFIFQYYEEEERQRGNFPDRFSGHQFPNYSSELNVNALLLGDSALYLCASSYYYEQYFGPGTRLTVT.

The gene calls are TRBV19 and TRBJ2-7, with D possibly being TRBD1 (5 bases). V lost 3 bases to trimming and J lost 5 bases, with 17 bases between them. In germline, CDR1 is LNHDA, CDR2 SQIVND (reference sequence). The CDR3 runs 15 residues. DNA of the CDR3: TGTGCCAGTAGTATTGGGTCCCAGGGCTATCACGAGCAGTACTTC. This codes for CASSIGSQGYHEQYF.

CDR3 amino acids: CASSSGPDYEQYF. The CDR3 bases are TGTGCCAGCAGCTCAGGGCCGGACTACGAGCAGTACTTC. The chain joins TRBV7-6 to TRBJ2-5; tentatively, D is TRBD1 (5 bases). The last part of the DNA fits TRBJ2-7 better; the J call may be wrong. Germline lookup yields CDR1 SGHVS and CDR2 FNYEAQ. The CDR3 is 13 amino acids.

The V and J genes are TRBV6-2 or TRBV6-3 and TRBJ2-3; 8 nucleotides align to TRBD2. The CDR3 runs 17 residues. The germline CDR1 and CDR2 sequences are MNHEY and SVGEGT. With V trimmed by 5 bases and J by 14 bases, 24 bases remained unmatched. CDR3 protein: CASSLGGRLAITGELYF. CDR3 bases: TGTGCCAGCAGTCTCGGTGGGAGACTAGCGATCACCGGGGAGCTGTATTTT.